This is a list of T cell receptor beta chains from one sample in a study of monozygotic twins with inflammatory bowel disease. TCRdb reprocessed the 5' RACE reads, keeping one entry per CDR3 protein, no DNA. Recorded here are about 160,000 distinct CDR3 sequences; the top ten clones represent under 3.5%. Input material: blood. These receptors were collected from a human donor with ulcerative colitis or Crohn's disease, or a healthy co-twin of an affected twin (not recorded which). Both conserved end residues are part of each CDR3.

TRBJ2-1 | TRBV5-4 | CASNLAGGTYNEQFF
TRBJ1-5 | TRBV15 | CATSRDMGQAQHF
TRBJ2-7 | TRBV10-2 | CASCKGLAGFGEQYF
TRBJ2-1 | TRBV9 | CASSPIYWARYNEQFF
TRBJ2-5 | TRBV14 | CASSQDFGRGYQETQYF
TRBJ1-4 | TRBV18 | CASSAATNEKLFF
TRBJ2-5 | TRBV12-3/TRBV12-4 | CASRTGTSGGETQYF
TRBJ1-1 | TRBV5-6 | CASSEQGRDTEAFF
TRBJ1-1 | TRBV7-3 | CASSLTGPNTEAFF
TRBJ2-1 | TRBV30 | CAWSATYNEQFF
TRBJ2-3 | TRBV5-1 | CASSQERLQLDTQYF
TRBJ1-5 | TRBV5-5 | CASSLEGGGNQPQHF
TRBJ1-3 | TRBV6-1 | CAAGRQAGSGNTIYF
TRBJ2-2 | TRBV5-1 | CASSLQAHPGELFF
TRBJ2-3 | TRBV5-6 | CASSPSGAADTQYF
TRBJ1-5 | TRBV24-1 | CATSDWGPPGSNQPQHF
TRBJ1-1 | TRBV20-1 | CSARVRGGNTEAFF
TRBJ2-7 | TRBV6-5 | CASSYGASGRFRDEQYF
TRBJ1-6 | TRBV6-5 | CASSYSIGQGYNSPLHF
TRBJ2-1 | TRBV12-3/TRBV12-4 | CASSLTSGRLDNEQFF
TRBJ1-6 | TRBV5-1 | CASSSKEGSPLHF
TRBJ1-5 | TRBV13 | CASSLGGLGGNQPQHF
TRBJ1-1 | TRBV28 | CANSLSRGDTEAFF
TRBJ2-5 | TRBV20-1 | CSARDPGWGGGVSETQYF
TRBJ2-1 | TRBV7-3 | CASSFDRGFEQFF
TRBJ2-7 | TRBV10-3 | CASESGTAYEQYF
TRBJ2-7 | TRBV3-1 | CASSQAVLYEQYF
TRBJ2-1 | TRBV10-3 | CAINQGSGAYNEQFF
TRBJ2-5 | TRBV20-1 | CSLQEGSQETQYF
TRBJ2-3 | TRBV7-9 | CASSSRVGGDTQYF
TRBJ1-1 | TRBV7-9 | CASSLKRELGAEAFF
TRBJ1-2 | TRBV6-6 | CASRAGTGREDYTF
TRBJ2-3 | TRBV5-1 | CASSSRDSWTDTQYF
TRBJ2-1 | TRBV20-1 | CSAGTGSIDEQFF
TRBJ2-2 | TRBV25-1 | CASGLGLAATGELFF
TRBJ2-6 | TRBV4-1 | CASSQYFSGANVLTF
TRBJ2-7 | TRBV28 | CASSLEETSGRAGAGYEQYF
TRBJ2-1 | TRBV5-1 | CASSSISAQQFF
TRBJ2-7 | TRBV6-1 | CASRQNTGANF
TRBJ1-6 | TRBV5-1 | CASSRTGINNSPLHF
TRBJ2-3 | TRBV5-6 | CASSPTSGFLTDTQYF
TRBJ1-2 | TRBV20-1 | CSASGWGGTGAYGYTF
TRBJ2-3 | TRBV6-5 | CASSYAEITDTQYF
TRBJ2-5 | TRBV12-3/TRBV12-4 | CASSSSGGQETQYF